Below are 20 T cell receptor beta chains sequenced from a single sample in a study of kidney transplant recipient with SARS-CoV-2 infection (dated by TCRdb to about 2021). This specimen's time point label, per the study, means: pre-pandemic baseline sample and day 111 after first positive SARS-CoV-2 test. The sequencer was an Illumina MiSeq. Clones were called with MiXCR by TCRdb after fastp trimmed the public reads at Q25, and only in-frame beta chains were retained. Under each unique CDR3 protein, matching rows form one entry showing the most common genes and DNA. This sample holds fewer than 250,000 distinct CDR3 sequences; about 30% were observed only once. The ten biggest clones cover less than 8.5% of the sample. The specimen was a blood sample, collected at baseline and on approximately day 120 from a kidney transplant recipient. Receptors originate from a male patient in his 30s who had COVID-19 and was a kidney transplant recipient. Some T cells seen after a transplant may have their origin in the graft donor.

This clonotype was seen at least ten times. The chain recombines TRBV4-1 with TRBJ1-5; D may be TRBD1 (5 bases). Trimming cost V 3 bases and J 1 base, with 7 bases left between them. This CDR3 is built from 14 residues. Germline CDR1 and CDR2: MGHRA and YSYEKL. CDR3 loop: CASSQWDSNQPQHF. CDR3 nucleotide sequence: TGCGCCAGCAGCCAGTGGGACAGCAATCAGCCCCAGCATTTT.

The V call is TRBV10-1, the J call TRBJ1-1; D remains ambiguous. The CDR3 has 13 amino acids. Deletions cut 3 bases from V and 4 bases from J, with 9 bases between. CDR1 and CDR2 from the germline V gene are WNHNN and SYGVQD (reference sequence). The CDR3 reads CASSDPRSTEAFF. CDR3 bases: TGCGCCAGCAGTGACCCACGGAGCACTGAAGCTTTCTTT.

Notes on this clonotype: A much larger clone lies a single base off, so this may be a read error. The final CDR3 position lacks the conserved phenylalanine or tryptophan, pointing to a likely read error. The rearrangement links TRBV27 to TRBJ1-6; the match to TRBD1 covers 8 bases. J was trimmed by 7 bases and V by 5 bases; bases with no gene match: 7. Germline V gene lookup returns CDR1 MNHEY and CDR2 SMNVEV (reference sequence). The CDR3 loop spans 15 amino acids. In nucleotides, the CDR3 is TGTGCCAGCAGTAACACAGGGGGTAACAATTCACCCCTCCACTTG. Amino acid sequence: CASSNTGGNNSPLHL.

This clonotype has a count of ten or more. The chain is built from TRBV28 and TRBJ1-1; TRBD1 agrees at 8 bases. The trim removed 3 bases at V and 5 bases at J, leaving 5 bases unmatched. Germline CDR1 reads MDHEN; CDR2 reads SYDVKM. This CDR3 is 14 amino acids long. CDR3: CASSFRGRWTEAFF. The CDR3 DNA sequence: TGTGCCAGCAGTTTCAGGGGGCGGTGGACTGAAGCTTTCTTT.

This clonotype was seen more than once but under ten times. At one end the junction does not follow the germline gene, possibly because of a read error. The chain has TRBV7-9 and TRBJ1-4; 7 nucleotides match TRBD1. The CDR3 has 13 amino acids. The V gene's germline CDR1 is SEHNR and CDR2 FQNEAQ (reference sequence). The CDR3 nucleotides read TGTGCCAGCAGCTTCCGACAGGGTGAAGAACTGTTTTTT. This sequence encodes CASSFRQGEELFF.

This clonotype was seen ten or more times. CDR3 amino acids: CASNFGFATNEKLFF. DNA for the CDR3: TGTGCCAGCAATTTTGGGTTTGCAACTAATGAAAAACTGTTTTTT. This chain uses TRBV6-5 with TRBJ1-4; D unclear. With 7 bases removed from V and 0 bases from J, the gap between germline ends came to 12 bases. This CDR3 is built from 15 residues. Germline CDR1 and CDR2: MNHEY and SVGAGI.

In this sample, this clonotype turned up a few times. The chain has TRBV24-1 and TRBJ2-5; the match to TRBD1 covers 9 bases. J lost 4 bases, V lost 3 bases, and 8 bases had no gene match. CDR3 length equals 16 residues. Germline V lookup: CDR1 KGHDR, CDR2 SFDVKD. The CDR3, as DNA: TGTGCCACCAGTGATATACCGGGACAGGGCCGAGAGACCCAGTACTTC. This encodes CATSDIPGQGRETQYF.

The sample holds many counts of this clonotype. The rearrangement links TRBV21-1 to TRBJ1-5; TRBD1, as called in the table, went unchecked against the DNA. TRBV21-1 is given as a pseudogene. This CDR3 has 16 residues. CDR3 sequence: CASSKEGGVSNQPQHF. The CDR3 bases are TGTGCCAGCAGCAAAGAAGGGGGCGTGAGCAATCAGCCCCAGCATTTT.

This clonotype has ten or more counts. The chain has TRBV2 and TRBJ1-2; D remains unclear. The CDR3 extends over 14 amino acids. The ends were cut back, 8 bases at V and 7 bases at J, with 20 bases in the middle. Germline V lookup: CDR1 SNHLY, CDR2 FYNNEI. DNA of the CDR3: TGTGCCAGCTACCACCCGGCGGAACTTTCTGGCTACACCTTC. It is translated as CASYHPAELSGYTF.

This clonotype was recorded many times. This chain links TRBV7-8 with TRBJ1-5; no clear D gene. V lost 5 bases to trimming and J lost 0 bases, with 5 bases between them. From germline, CDR1 is SGHVS and CDR2 FQNEAQ. The CDR3 loop spans 13 amino acids. The CDR3 nucleotides read TGTGCCAGCAGCGTATATAGCAATCAGCCCCAGCATTTT. The encoded protein is CASSVYSNQPQHF.

Comments on this clonotype: A much bigger clone sits one base away, suggesting this may be a read error. V is TRBV7-9 and J is TRBJ1-3; D ambiguous. Germline CDR1 is SEHNR and CDR2 is FQNEAQ (reference sequence). The CDR3 consists of 12 residues. For the CDR3, the DNA is TGTGCCAGCAGCTTAACCTCAAACACCGTATATTTT. Protein sequence: CASSLTSNTVYF.

Comment on this clonotype: This may be a read error, as it is one base from a much larger clone. The V call is TRBV6-5, the J call TRBJ2-1; D is ambiguous. Trimming left V 6 bases short and J 6 bases short, with 21 bases between. The CDR3 covers 16 residues. Germline CDR1 and CDR2: MNHEY and SVGAGI. CDR3 in amino acids: CASRPIKAPRINEQFF. The CDR3, as DNA: TGTGCCAGCAGACCCATAAAGGCCCCCCGTATCAATGAGCAGTTCTTC.

This clonotype was picked up one time. It may be a read error: a sequence one base away is much more abundant. V is TRBV3-1 and J is TRBJ1-1, with D hard to call. The CDR3 has 17 amino acids. V lost 5 bases to trimming and J lost 4 bases, with 23 bases between them. Germline V gene sequence: CDR1 LGHDT, CDR2 YNNKEL (reference sequence). The CDR3 DNA is TGTGCCAGCAGCGCGTGCTTTCCCACTTCAATTCGCACTGAAGCTTTCTTT. Residues: CASSACFPTSIRTEAFF. Together with reference TRBV3-1 and TRBJ1-1, the CDR3 gives the full variable domain: DTAVSQTPKYLVTQMGNDKSIKCEQNLGHDTMYWYKQDSKKFLKIMFSYNNKELIINETVPNRFSPKSPDKAHLNLHINSLELGDSAVYFCASSACFPTSIRTEAFFGQGTRLTVV.

This clonotype has a count of ten or more. The rearrangement links TRBV3-1 to TRBJ2-2, with D unclear. This CDR3 is 18 amino acids long. V was clipped by 5 bases and J by 5 bases, with 24 bases between them. The germline gives CDR1 LGHDT, CDR2 YNNKEL (reference sequence). CDR3 nucleotides: TGTGCCAGCAGCATAGAGGCTCCCATTTCAGGCTTGACCGGGGAGCTGTTTTTT. Translated: CASSIEAPISGLTGELFF.

As for this clonotype: A clone one base away is much larger, so this may be a read error. This sequence joins TRBV20-1 and TRBJ1-1; tentative D call: TRBD1 (6 bases). Germline V gives CDR1 DFQATT, CDR2 SNEGSKA (reference sequence). This CDR3 comprises 13 residues. The CDR3, as DNA: TGCAGTACTAGAGATGGGCAGGGGCGGGTGGCTTTCTTT. It translates to CSTRDGQGRVAFF.

This clonotype was observed many times. The genes are TRBV5-5 and TRBJ2-4, with TRBD2 as a possible D gene (7 bases). CDR1 is SGHKS and CDR2 is YYEKEE in the germline V gene (reference sequence). Trimming took 0 bases from V and 6 from J, leaving 19 bases between them. CDR3 length: 17 residues. This CDR3 is CASSLGPVGGGGNIQYF. Here the CDR3 DNA reads TGTGCCAGCAGCTTGGGGCCGGTGGGAGGGGGGGGAAACATTCAGTACTTC.

This clonotype was counted many times. The V and J genes are TRBV9 and TRBJ1-1; D uncertain. Trimming stripped 0 bases from V and 1 base from J, with 4 bases between. The CDR3 is made up of 13 amino acids. Germline V gives CDR1 SGDLS, CDR2 YYNGEE. In nucleotides, the CDR3 is TGTGCCAGCAGCGTAGTAACGAACACTGAAGCTTTCTTT. Its translation is CASSVVTNTEAFF.

This clonotype has a handful of counts. The gene calls are TRBV20-1 and TRBJ2-1, with 14 bases that match TRBD2. This CDR3 is built from 15 residues. CDR1 and CDR2 (germline): DFQATT, SNEGSKA (reference sequence). J gave up 9 bases and V 5 bases, and 9 bases lay outside the gene matches. Here the CDR3 reads CSAGGLAGVMIEQFF. The DNA for the CDR3 is TGCAGTGCTGGGGGACTAGCGGGGGTCATGATTGAGCAGTTCTTC.

This clonotype has just one count. The conserved phenylalanine or tryptophan normally closing the CDR3 is absent here, so this likely arose from a read error. This sequence joins TRBV6-5 and TRBJ2-6, with 7 bases lining up with TRBD2. This CDR3 region has 16 residues. CDR1 and CDR2 (germline): MNHEY, SVGAGI. Germline trimming cut 10 bases from V and 1 base from J; bases unmatched to any gene: 10. This chain's CDR3 is CATRAGDLSGANVLTS. CDR3 sequence (DNA): TGTGCCACCCGGGCGGGGGATTTGTCTGGGGCCAACGTCCTGACTTCC.

This clonotype was counted ten times or more. This chain connects TRBV7-4 to TRBJ1-2; D is undetermined. The length of the CDR3 is 17 residues. V lost 5 bases, J lost 4 bases, and 23 bases lay in between. From germline, CDR1 is SGHVT and CDR2 SQSDAQ. CDR3 sequence reads: CASSDRGSARKTYGYTF. CDR3 DNA: TGTGCCAGCAGCGACCGAGGTTCAGCTCGAAAGACCTATGGCTACACCTTC.